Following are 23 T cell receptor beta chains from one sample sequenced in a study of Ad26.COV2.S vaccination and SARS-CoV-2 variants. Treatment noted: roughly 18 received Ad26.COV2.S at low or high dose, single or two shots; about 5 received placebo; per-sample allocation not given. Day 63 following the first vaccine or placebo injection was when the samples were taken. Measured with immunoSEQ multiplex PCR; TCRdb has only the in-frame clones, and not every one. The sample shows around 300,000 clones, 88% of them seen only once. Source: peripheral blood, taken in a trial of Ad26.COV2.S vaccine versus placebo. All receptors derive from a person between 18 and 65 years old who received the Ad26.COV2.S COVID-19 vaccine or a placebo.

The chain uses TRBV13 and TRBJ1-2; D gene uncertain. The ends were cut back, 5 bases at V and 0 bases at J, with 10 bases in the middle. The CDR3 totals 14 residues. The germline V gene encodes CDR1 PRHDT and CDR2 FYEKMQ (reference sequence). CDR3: CASSIRQANYGYTF. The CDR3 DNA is TGTGCCAGCAGCATCAGGCAAGCTAACTATGGCTACACCTTC.

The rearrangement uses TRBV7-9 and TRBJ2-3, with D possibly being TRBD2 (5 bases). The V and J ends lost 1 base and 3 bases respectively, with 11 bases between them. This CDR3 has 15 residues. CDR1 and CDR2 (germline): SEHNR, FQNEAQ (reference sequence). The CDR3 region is CASSLDGVSTDTQYF. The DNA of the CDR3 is TGTGCCAGCAGCTTAGACGGGGTATCAACAGATACGCAGTATTTT.

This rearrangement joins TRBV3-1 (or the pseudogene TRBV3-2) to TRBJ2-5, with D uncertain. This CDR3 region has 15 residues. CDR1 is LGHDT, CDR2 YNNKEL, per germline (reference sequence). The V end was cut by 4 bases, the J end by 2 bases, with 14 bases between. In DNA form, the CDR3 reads TGTGCCAGCAGCCCCCCGGTGGCAGAACAAGAGACCCAGTACTTC. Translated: CASSPPVAEQETQYF.

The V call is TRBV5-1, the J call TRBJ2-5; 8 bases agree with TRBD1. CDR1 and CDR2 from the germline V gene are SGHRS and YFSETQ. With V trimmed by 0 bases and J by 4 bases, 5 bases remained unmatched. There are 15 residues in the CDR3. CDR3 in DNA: TGCGCCAGCAGCTTGGGAGGACAGGGAGGAGAGACCCAGTACTTC. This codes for CASSLGGQGGETQYF.

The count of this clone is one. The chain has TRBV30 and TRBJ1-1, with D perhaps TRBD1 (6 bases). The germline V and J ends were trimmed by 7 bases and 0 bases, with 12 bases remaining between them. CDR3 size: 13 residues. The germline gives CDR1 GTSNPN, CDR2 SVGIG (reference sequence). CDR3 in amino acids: CAYTGTMNTEAFF. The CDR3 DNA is TGTGCCTACACCGGGACAATGAACACTGAAGCTTTCTTT.

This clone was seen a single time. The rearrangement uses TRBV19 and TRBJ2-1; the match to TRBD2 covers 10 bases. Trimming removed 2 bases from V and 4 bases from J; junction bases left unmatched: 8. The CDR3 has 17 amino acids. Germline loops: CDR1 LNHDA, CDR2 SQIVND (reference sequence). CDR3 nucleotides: TGTGCCAGTAGTATACTAGGGGAGCGGGGGGGATACAATGAGCAGTTCTTC. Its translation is CASSILGERGGYNEQFF.

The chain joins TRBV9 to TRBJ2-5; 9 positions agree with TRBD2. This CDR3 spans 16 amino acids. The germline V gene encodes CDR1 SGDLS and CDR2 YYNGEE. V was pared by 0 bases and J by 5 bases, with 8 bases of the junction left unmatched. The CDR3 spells CASSVVAGGPRETQYF. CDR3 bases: TGTGCCAGCAGCGTAGTTGCGGGAGGGCCTCGGGAGACCCAGTACTTC.

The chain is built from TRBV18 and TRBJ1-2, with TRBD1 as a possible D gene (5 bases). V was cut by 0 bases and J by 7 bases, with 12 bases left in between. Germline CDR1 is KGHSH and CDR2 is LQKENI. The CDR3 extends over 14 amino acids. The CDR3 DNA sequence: TGTGCCAGCTCACCACCCTCCCTCACAGGTGGCTACACCTTC. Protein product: CASSPPSLTGGYTF.

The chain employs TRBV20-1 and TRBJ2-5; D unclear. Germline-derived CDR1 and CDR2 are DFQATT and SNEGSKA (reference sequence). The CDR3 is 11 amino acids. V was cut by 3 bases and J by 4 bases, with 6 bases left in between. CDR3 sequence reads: CSARTGETQYF. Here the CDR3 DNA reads TGCAGTGCTAGGACGGGAGAGACCCAGTACTTC.

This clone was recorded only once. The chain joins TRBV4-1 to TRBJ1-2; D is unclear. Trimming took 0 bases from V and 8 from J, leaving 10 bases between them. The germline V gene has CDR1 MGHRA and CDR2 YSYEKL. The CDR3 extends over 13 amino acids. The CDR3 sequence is CASSQDERLGYTF. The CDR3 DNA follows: TGCGCCAGCAGCCAAGACGAGCGGCTGGGCTACACCTTC.

CDR3 DNA sequence: TGTGCCACCAAGACTAGCGGGAACAATGAGCAGTTCTTC. Protein: CATKTSGNNEQFF. The chain combines TRBV24-1 with TRBJ2-1; 11 nucleotides agree with TRBD2. The CDR3 has 13 amino acids. J lost 5 bases, V lost 8 bases, and 1 base had no gene match. In germline, CDR1 is KGHDR, CDR2 SFDVKD.

The CDR3 loop reads CASSLTLGQPQHF. For the CDR3, the DNA is TGTGCCAGCAGTCTCACTTTGGGCCAGCCCCAGCATTTT. The rearrangement joins TRBV6-4 to TRBJ1-5; D not resolved. The germline V and J ends were trimmed by 5 bases and 7 bases, with 12 bases remaining between them. This CDR3 comprises 13 residues. Germline CDR1 and CDR2: MRHNA and SNTAGT.

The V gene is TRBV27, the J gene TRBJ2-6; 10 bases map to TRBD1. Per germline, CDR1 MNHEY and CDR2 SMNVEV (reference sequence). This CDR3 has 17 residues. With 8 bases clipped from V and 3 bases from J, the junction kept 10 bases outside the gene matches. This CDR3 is CASGARQGAYGANVLTF. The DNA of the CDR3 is TGTGCCAGCGGCGCGAGACAGGGGGCTTATGGGGCCAACGTCCTGACTTTC.

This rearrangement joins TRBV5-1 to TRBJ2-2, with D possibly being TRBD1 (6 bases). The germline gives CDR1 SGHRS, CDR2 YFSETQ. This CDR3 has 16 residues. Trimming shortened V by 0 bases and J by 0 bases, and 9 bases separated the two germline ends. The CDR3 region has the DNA TGCGCCAGCAGCTTGGCTGGGACATCGAACACCGGGGAGCTGTTTTTT. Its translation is CASSLAGTSNTGELFF.

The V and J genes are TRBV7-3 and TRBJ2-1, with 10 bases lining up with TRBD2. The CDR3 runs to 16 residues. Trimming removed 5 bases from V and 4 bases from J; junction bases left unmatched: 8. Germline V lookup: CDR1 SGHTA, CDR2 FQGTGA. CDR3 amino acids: CASSTLSGRSYNEQFF. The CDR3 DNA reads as TGTGCCAGCAGCACTCTTAGCGGGAGGAGTTACAATGAGCAGTTCTTC. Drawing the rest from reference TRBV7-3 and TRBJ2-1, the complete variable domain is GAGVSQTPSNKVTEKGKYVELRCDPISGHTALYWYRQSLGQGPEFLIYFQGTGAADDSGLPNDRFFAVRPEGSVSTLKIQRTERGDSAVYLCASSTLSGRSYNEQFFGPGTRLTVL.

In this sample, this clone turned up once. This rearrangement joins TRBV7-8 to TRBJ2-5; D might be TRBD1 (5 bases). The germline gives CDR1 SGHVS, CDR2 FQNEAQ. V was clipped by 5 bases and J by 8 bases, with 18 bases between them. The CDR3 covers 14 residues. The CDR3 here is CASSPPLTADTQYF. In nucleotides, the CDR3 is TGTGCCAGCAGCCCCCCTTTGACAGCTGACACCCAGTACTTC.

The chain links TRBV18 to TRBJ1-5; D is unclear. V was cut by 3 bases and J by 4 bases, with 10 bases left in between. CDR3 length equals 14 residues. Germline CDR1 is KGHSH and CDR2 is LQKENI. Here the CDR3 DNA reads TGTGCCAGCTCACCGACGTTTGCGAATCAGCCCCAGCATTTT. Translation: CASSPTFANQPQHF.

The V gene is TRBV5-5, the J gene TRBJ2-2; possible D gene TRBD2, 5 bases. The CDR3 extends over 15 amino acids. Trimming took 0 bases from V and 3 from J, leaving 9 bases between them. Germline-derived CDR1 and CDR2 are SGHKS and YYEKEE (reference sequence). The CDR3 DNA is TGTGCCAGCAGCTTGGGCGGGCATTACACCGGGGAGCTGTTTTTT. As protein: CASSLGGHYTGELFF.

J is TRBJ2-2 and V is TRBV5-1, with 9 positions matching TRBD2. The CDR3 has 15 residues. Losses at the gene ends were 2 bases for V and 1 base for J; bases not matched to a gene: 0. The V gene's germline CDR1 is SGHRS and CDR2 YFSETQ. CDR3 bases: TGCGCCAGCAGCTTTAGCGGGGGGAACACCGGGGAGCTGTTTTTT. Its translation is CASSFSGGNTGELFF.

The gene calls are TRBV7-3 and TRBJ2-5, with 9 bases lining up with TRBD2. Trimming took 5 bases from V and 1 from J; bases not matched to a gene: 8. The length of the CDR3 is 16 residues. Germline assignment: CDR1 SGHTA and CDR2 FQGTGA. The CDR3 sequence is CASSQRQRGVQETQYF. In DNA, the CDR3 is TGTGCCAGCAGCCAACGCCAGCGGGGGGTCCAAGAGACCCAGTACTTC.

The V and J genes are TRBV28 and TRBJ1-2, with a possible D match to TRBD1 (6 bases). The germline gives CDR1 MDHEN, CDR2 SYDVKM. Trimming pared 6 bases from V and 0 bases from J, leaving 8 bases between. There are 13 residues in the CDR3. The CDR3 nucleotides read TGTGCCAGCAGACGGACAGCTAACTATGGCTACACCTTC. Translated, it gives CASRRTANYGYTF.

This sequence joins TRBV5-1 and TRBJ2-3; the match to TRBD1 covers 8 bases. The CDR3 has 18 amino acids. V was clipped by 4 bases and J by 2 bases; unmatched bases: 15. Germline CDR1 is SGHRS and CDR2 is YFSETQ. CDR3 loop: CASSGRLGTGLITDTQYF. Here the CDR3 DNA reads TGCGCCAGCAGCGGACGACTTGGGACAGGTCTTATCACAGATACGCAGTATTTT.

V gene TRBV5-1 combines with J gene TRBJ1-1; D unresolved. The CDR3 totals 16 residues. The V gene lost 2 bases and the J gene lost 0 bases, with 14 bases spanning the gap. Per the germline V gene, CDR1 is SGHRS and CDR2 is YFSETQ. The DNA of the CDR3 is TGCGCCAGCAGCTTCCATAACGCAAACATGAACACTGAAGCTTTCTTT. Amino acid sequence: CASSFHNANMNTEAFF. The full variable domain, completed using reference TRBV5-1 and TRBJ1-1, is KAGVTQTPRYLIKTRGQQVTLSCSPISGHRSVSWYQQTPGQGLQFLFEYFSETQRNKGNFPGRFSGRQFSNSRSEMNVSTLELGDSALYLCASSFHNANMNTEAFFGQGTRLTVV.